This T cell receptor (beta chain) was found in a study of T cell responses to AZD1222 COVID-19 vaccine. Looking at the study overall: Second-dose timings of about 4 or about 12 weeks were pooled. Regarding the study as a whole: It should be noted that donors were predominantly white British and more often female, and clonal diversity was possibly underestimated. The CD4 TCRs associated with vaccination extended across spike and predominated at 160-218 and 743-854. Baseline testing showed seropositivity in only a handful of AZD1222 recipients.

A remark on this clone: Its antigen is currently unknown.

The germline V gene encodes CDR1 PRHDT and CDR2 FYEKMQ (reference sequence). V was trimmed by 4 bases and J by 0 bases, leaving 11 bases between them. The CDR3 length is 15 residues. TCRdb's table, derived via immunoSEQ multiplex PCR, lists solely in-frame clones and lacks some. The sample yields approximately 74,000 clones, over 80% seen once. The sequenced sample was peripheral blood, obtained on day 0 of AZD1222 vaccination. The V call is TRBV13, the J call TRBJ2-3, with TRBD1 as a possible D gene (7 bases). This TCR was recovered from an adult in good health. CDR3 protein: CASSSAGQSTDTQYF. The CDR3 nucleotides are TGTGCCAGCAGCTCTGCGGGACAGAGCACAGATACGCAGTATTTT.